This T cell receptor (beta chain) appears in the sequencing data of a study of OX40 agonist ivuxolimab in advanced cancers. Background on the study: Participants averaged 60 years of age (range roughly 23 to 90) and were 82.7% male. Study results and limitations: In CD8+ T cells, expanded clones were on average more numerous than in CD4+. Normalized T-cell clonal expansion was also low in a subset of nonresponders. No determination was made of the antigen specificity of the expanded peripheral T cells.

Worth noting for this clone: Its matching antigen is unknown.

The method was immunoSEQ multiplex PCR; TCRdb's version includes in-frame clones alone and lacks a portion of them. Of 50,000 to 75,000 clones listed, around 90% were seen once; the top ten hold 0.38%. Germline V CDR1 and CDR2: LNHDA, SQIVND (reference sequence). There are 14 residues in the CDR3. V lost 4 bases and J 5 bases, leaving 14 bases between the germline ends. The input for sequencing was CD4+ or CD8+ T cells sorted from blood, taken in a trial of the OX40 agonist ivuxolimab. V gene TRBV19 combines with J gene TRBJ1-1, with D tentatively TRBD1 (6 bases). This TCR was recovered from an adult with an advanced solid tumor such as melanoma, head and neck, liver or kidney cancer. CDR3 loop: CASSTGTQGTEAFF. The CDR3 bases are TGTGCCAGTAGTACCGGAACACAGGGAACTGAAGCTTTCTTT.